Listed here are 24 T cell receptor beta chains from one sample, sequenced in a study of cytomegalovirus exposure and HLA in healthy donors. Clones were read by immunoSEQ multiplex PCR, and TCRdb kept only the in-frame ones, dropping some. Of 55,000 to 80,000 clones in the sample, roughly 95% were seen once. The specimen sequenced was PBMCs. Receptors were obtained from a man in his late teens or twenties in good health and CMV-seronegative.

The chain links TRBV7-9 to TRBJ1-5; tentative D call: TRBD1 (5 bases). Trimming removed 5 bases from V and 6 bases from J, with 14 bases in between. The germline CDR1 and CDR2 sequences are SEHNR and FQNEAQ (reference sequence). The CDR3 spans 14 residues. CDR3 in DNA: TGTGCCAGCAGCGCGGCAGGGCTGCCTCAGCCCCAGCATTTT. It encodes CASSAAGLPQPQHF.

The V call is TRBV28, the J call TRBJ1-5; D call uncertain. Trimming removed 7 bases from V and 1 base from J, with 14 bases in between. CDR1 MDHEN and CDR2 SYDVKM come from the germline V gene. The CDR3 runs 15 residues. CDR3 sequence: CASNTRSLSNQPQHF. The CDR3 DNA sequence: TGTGCCAGCAACACCCGTTCCTTGAGCAATCAGCCCCAGCATTTT.

V gene TRBV7-8 combines with J gene TRBJ2-3; unclear D gene. This CDR3 is built from 16 residues. Per the germline V gene, CDR1 is SGHVS and CDR2 is FQNEAQ. Trimming cost V 4 bases and J 7 bases, with 21 bases left between them. In DNA, the CDR3 is TGTGCCAGCAGCTCAGGAAACCCCGACCAAACATATACGCAGTATTTT. Translating it yields CASSSGNPDQTYTQYF.

The rearrangement uses TRBV4-2 and TRBJ1-1; D not certain. CDR3 length: 14 residues. Per the germline V gene, CDR1 is LGHNA and CDR2 is YNFKEQ. V was clipped by 3 bases and J by 3 bases, with 11 bases between them. Here the CDR3 reads CASSHRGRDTEAFF. DNA of the CDR3: TGTGCCAGCAGCCATAGAGGGAGGGACACTGAAGCTTTCTTT.

The rearrangement links TRBV19 to TRBJ2-3, with no clear D. Germline CDR1 reads LNHDA; CDR2 reads SQIVND (reference sequence). V was shortened by 4 bases and J by 0 bases, with 5 bases between the two germline ends. This CDR3 region has 13 residues. DNA of the CDR3: TGTGCCAGTAGTACCTCTAGCACAGATACGCAGTATTTT. Residues: CASSTSSTDTQYF.

This chain connects TRBV29-1 to TRBJ1-1; 8 positions match TRBD1. Germline CDR1 is SQVTM and CDR2 is ANQGSEA. The CDR3 loop spans 13 amino acids. V lost 5 bases and J lost 3; bases outside the gene matches: 5. The CDR3 here is CSVLRGRDTEAFF. CDR3 DNA sequence: TGCAGCGTTCTCAGGGGGCGTGACACTGAAGCTTTCTTT. Using reference TRBV29-1 and TRBJ1-1 for the parts outside the CDR3, the full variable domain is SAVISQKPSRDICQRGTSLTIQCQVDSQVTMMFWYRQQPGQSLTLIATANQGSEATYESGFVIDKFPISRPNLTFSTLTVSNMSPEDSSIYLCSVLRGRDTEAFFGQGTRLTVV.

The chain recombines TRBV27 with TRBJ2-6; D possibly corresponds to TRBD2 (6 bases). Germline lookup yields CDR1 MNHEY and CDR2 SMNVEV (reference sequence). There are 19 residues in the CDR3. Between the trimmed V and J ends, which lost 5 bases and 2 bases, there was a span of 22 bases. The CDR3 sequence is CASSPARPGGYAGANVLTF. CDR3 DNA: TGTGCCAGCAGTCCCGCGCGGCCCGGGGGTTATGCTGGGGCCAACGTCCTGACTTTC. Complete variable domain (other parts from reference TRBV27 and TRBJ2-6): EAQVTQNPRYLITVTGKKLTVTCSQNMNHEYMSWYRQDPGLGLRQIYYSMNVEVTDKGDVPEGYKVSRKEKRNFPLILESPSPNQTSLYFCASSPARPGGYAGANVLTFGAGSRLTVL.

The count of this clone is one. V gene TRBV7-9 combines with J gene TRBJ2-4; D gene ambiguous. Per germline, CDR1 SEHNR and CDR2 FQNEAQ (reference sequence). The CDR3 totals 15 residues. The V end was cut by 5 bases, the J end by 7 bases, with 18 bases between. The CDR3 region is CASSPPSMGNNIQYF. For the CDR3, the DNA is TGTGCCAGCAGCCCCCCGAGTATGGGCAATAACATTCAGTACTTC.

This chain links TRBV5-1 with TRBJ1-1; TRBD1 aligns across 9 bases. CDR1 is SGHRS, CDR2 YFSETQ, per germline. With V trimmed by 0 bases and J by 4 bases, 4 bases remained unmatched. The CDR3 loop spans 15 amino acids. The CDR3 DNA is TGCGCCAGCAGCTTGGCCGGGACAGGGTCCACTGAAGCTTTCTTT. Its translation is CASSLAGTGSTEAFF.

The rearrangement uses TRBV7-9 and TRBJ2-1, with TRBD2 matching over 7 bases. Germline-derived CDR1 and CDR2 are SEHNR and FQNEAQ (reference sequence). CDR3 length equals 13 residues. Trimming cost V 11 bases and J 5 bases; bases outside gene matches: 9. CDR3 bases: TGTGCCGGGTCCGGGACTAATAACAATGAGCAGTTCTTC. Amino acid sequence: CAGSGTNNNEQFF.

For the CDR3, the DNA is TGTGCCAGTAGTAACCCAGGGGACATGAACACTGAAGCTTTCTTT. Its translation is CASSNPGDMNTEAFF. The chain uses TRBV19 and TRBJ1-1; tentatively, D is TRBD1 (6 bases). Germline V gene data show CDR1 as LNHDA and CDR2 as SQIVND (reference sequence). V dropped 4 bases and J dropped 0 bases, with 12 bases sitting between them. This CDR3 region has 15 residues. Looking up the rest from reference TRBV19 and TRBJ1-1 gives the full variable domain: DGGITQSPKYLFRKEGQNVTLSCEQNLNHDAMYWYRQDPGQGLRLIYYSQIVNDFQKGDIAEGYSVSREKKESFPLTVTSAQKNPTAFYLCASSNPGDMNTEAFFGQGTRLTVV.

The chain recombines TRBV7-2 with TRBJ2-7; 14 bases line up with TRBD2. The V segment lost 5 bases and the J segment 4 bases; nucleotides outside the gene matches: 13. Germline assignment: CDR1 SGHTA and CDR2 FQGNSA. The CDR3 has 18 amino acids. The CDR3 loop reads CASSEGLAGARPAYEQYF. The CDR3 DNA follows: TGTGCCAGCAGCGAGGGACTAGCGGGGGCGCGTCCGGCTTACGAGCAGTACTTC.

For the CDR3, the DNA is TGTGCCAGCAGCTCTGCGGGGGCGGGCACAGATACGCAGTATTTT. Translating it yields CASSSAGAGTDTQYF. This chain joins TRBV5-4 and TRBJ2-3; D may be TRBD2 (7 bases). Deletions cut 3 bases from V and 1 base from J, with 12 bases between. This CDR3 comprises 15 residues. CDR1 and CDR2 from the germline V gene are SGHNT and YYREEE (reference sequence).

V usage is TRBV30 and J usage is TRBJ2-7; possible D gene TRBD2, 6 bases. V lost 0 bases to trimming and J lost 9 bases, with 15 bases between them. From germline, CDR1 is GTSNPN and CDR2 SVGIG (reference sequence). This CDR3 is built from 13 residues. CDR3 in DNA: TGTGCCTGGAGTGTACAGCCGGGACTGGGGCAGTACTTC. Translating gives CAWSVQPGLGQYF.

The gene calls are TRBV4-1 and TRBJ2-5; unclear D gene. Germline CDR1 reads MGHRA; CDR2 reads YSYEKL. There are 14 residues in the CDR3. Trimming took 0 bases from V and 0 from J, leaving 5 bases between them. CDR3 nucleotides: TGCGCCAGCAGCCAAGAACGCGACCAAGAGACCCAGTACTTC. Residues: CASSQERDQETQYF.

This chain joins TRBV19 and TRBJ1-1; D may be TRBD1 (6 bases). V was cut by 5 bases and J by 2 bases, with 9 bases left in between. Per the germline V gene, CDR1 is LNHDA and CDR2 is SQIVND (reference sequence). This CDR3 comprises 13 residues. CDR3 loop: CASSEGVNTEAFF. CDR3 bases: TGTGCCAGTAGTGAGGGGGTTAACACTGAAGCTTTCTTT.

The chain links TRBV4-1 to TRBJ1-1, with 9 bases that match TRBD1. The ends lost 1 base at V and 1 base at J; junction bases unmatched: 13. Germline V gives CDR1 MGHRA, CDR2 YSYEKL. There are 19 residues in the CDR3. This chain's CDR3 is CASSQGTGVLSRWNTEAFF. Written as DNA, the CDR3 is TGCGCCAGCAGCCAAGGGACAGGGGTGCTTTCACGGTGGAACACTGAAGCTTTCTTT.

The chain recombines TRBV2 with TRBJ1-1; 7 bases are shared with TRBD1. CDR1 SNHLY and CDR2 FYNNEI come from the germline V gene. Losses at the gene ends were 6 bases for V and 1 base for J; bases not matched to a gene: 2. The CDR3 has 13 residues. CDR3 DNA sequence: TGTGCCAGCAGACGACAGGGGAACACTGAAGCTTTCTTT. It yields the protein CASRRQGNTEAFF.

The rearrangement links TRBV30 to TRBJ2-3; TRBD2 is a possible D gene (6 bases). Germline V gene data show CDR1 as GTSNPN and CDR2 as SVGIG (reference sequence). This CDR3 has 14 residues. V was cut by 8 bases and J by 2 bases, with 17 bases left in between. CDR3 protein: CAHSGGGITDTQYF. The CDR3, as DNA: TGTGCCCATAGTGGTGGGGGGATCACAGATACGCAGTATTTT.

The rearrangement uses TRBV21-1 and TRBJ1-2; the D segment call TRBD1 is taken from the table without a DNA check. TRBV21-1 is a recognized pseudogene. The CDR3 length is 14 residues. The chain's CDR3 is CASRYYTGLPGYTF. The DNA for the CDR3 is TGTGCCAGCCGGTACTATACAGGGCTACCTGGCTACACCTTC.

The rearrangement uses TRBV25-1 and TRBJ1-1; D is unclear. Deletions cut 1 base from V and 11 bases from J, with 17 bases between. Germline loops: CDR1 MGHDK, CDR2 SYGVNS. The CDR3 extends over 14 amino acids. The CDR3 coding sequence is TGTGCCAGCAGTGAATCCGGAGGAACGAGATCGGCTTTCTTT. Its translation: CASSESGGTRSAFF.

This rearrangement joins TRBV27 to TRBJ2-1; 8 bases are a match to TRBD2. The CDR3 contains 15 residues. J lost 7 bases, V lost 3 bases, and 8 bases had no gene match. Per germline, CDR1 MNHEY and CDR2 SMNVEV (reference sequence). The CDR3 here is CASSFGRGVGNEQFF. In DNA form, the CDR3 reads TGTGCCAGCAGTTTTGGGCGGGGGGTCGGTAATGAGCAGTTCTTC.

The V call is TRBV10-3, the J call TRBJ1-1; no definite D call. CDR1 and CDR2 from the germline V gene are ENHRY and SYGVKD. The CDR3 contains 15 residues. The ends were cut back, 4 bases at V and 1 base at J, with 13 bases in the middle. The CDR3 coding sequence is TGTGCCATCAGTGCGGGAACCCGCGGGAACACTGAAGCTTTCTTT. Translated, it gives CAISAGTRGNTEAFF.

This chain joins TRBV19 and TRBJ1-5; 11 bases fit TRBD1. The CDR3 is 15 residues long. V lost 4 bases, J lost 4 bases, and 3 bases stayed unmatched. CDR1 is LNHDA and CDR2 is SQIVND in the germline V gene (reference sequence). The CDR3 loop reads CASSTGQGANQPQHF. CDR3 nucleotide sequence: TGTGCCAGTAGTACCGGACAGGGGGCGAATCAGCCCCAGCATTTT. The variable domain in full, with the rest retrieved from reference TRBV19 and TRBJ1-5, is DGGITQSPKYLFRKEGQNVTLSCEQNLNHDAMYWYRQDPGQGLRLIYYSQIVNDFQKGDIAEGYSVSREKKESFPLTVTSAQKNPTAFYLCASSTGQGANQPQHFGDGTRLSIL.